This T cell receptor (beta chain) was sequenced in a study of T cell responses to AZD1222 COVID-19 vaccine. V was clipped by 1 base and J by 5 bases, with 8 bases between them. The CDR3 is 12 amino acids. CDR1 is SQVTM, CDR2 ANQGSEA, per germline. Here immunoSEQ multiplex PCR was the method, and the copy in TCRdb shows in-frame clones only, minus some. Here the sample spans about 140,000 clones, more than 90% being singletons. The source material was peripheral blood, sampled on day 0 of AZD1222 vaccination. This chain uses TRBV29-1 with TRBJ1-1; no clear D gene. The clonotype was recovered from an adult in good health. Here the CDR3 reads CSVEALRTEAFF. In nucleotides, the CDR3 is TGCAGCGTTGAAGCTTTGAGGACTGAAGCTTTCTTT.